A single sample is the source of the 15 T cell receptor beta chains below, sequenced in a study of blood T cell repertoires in COVID-19. TCRdb's table, derived via immunoSEQ multiplex PCR, lists solely in-frame clones and lacks some. Of about 480,000 clones in the sample, roughly nine tenths were seen once. Sequenced material: peripheral blood. The receptors come from a man aged 18 to 35 with COVID-19, enrolled during active disease.

The chain's CDR3 is CASSRDRTSTDTQYF. The CDR3 coding sequence is TGTGCCAGCTCACGGGACAGGACTAGCACAGATACGCAGTATTTT. The gene calls are TRBV18 and TRBJ2-3, with 8 bases matching TRBD1. Trimming removed 4 bases from V and 0 bases from J; junction bases left unmatched: 3. The CDR3 spans 15 residues. Per the germline V gene, CDR1 is KGHSH and CDR2 is LQKENI.

For this clone: This CDR3 is also generated by other DNA sequences in the sample. The gene calls are TRBV5-1 and TRBJ1-1; 8 bases align to TRBD1. Per germline, CDR1 SGHRS and CDR2 YFSETQ. This CDR3 comprises 13 residues. V lost 4 bases and J lost 5; bases outside the gene matches: 4. The DNA of the CDR3 is TGCGCCAGCAGCCAGACAGGGGAAACTGAAGCTTTCTTT. Its translation is CASSQTGETEAFF.

This clone was recorded once. The chain combines TRBV13 with TRBJ1-2; tentatively, D is TRBD1 (5 bases). The CDR3 extends over 14 amino acids. Between the trimmed V and J ends, which lost 0 bases and 4 bases, there was a span of 9 bases. Per the germline V gene, CDR1 is PRHDT and CDR2 is FYEKMQ (reference sequence). DNA for the CDR3: TGTGCCAGCAGCTTAGGGCAGGGTATCTATGGCTACACCTTC. This translates into CASSLGQGIYGYTF.

The gene calls are TRBV11-2 and TRBJ2-1; D might be TRBD2 (6 bases). Per germline, CDR1 SGHAT and CDR2 FQNNGV. This CDR3 has 14 amino acids. The ends were cut back, 2 bases at V and 8 bases at J, with 13 bases in the middle. The CDR3 DNA follows: TGTGCCAGCAGCTTATCCGCCGGGACTTATGAGCAGTTCTTC. Protein: CASSLSAGTYEQFF.

Details on this clone: Different DNA sequences within this sample yield the same CDR3. CDR3 loop: CASSGGGSYEQYF. For the CDR3, the DNA is TGCGCCAGCAGTGGCGGGGGATCTTACGAGCAGTACTTC. The rearrangement uses TRBV10-1 and TRBJ2-7; TRBD2 matches at 7 bases. V lost 4 bases to trimming and J lost 4 bases; unmatched junction nucleotides: 4. Germline V gene lookup returns CDR1 WNHNN and CDR2 SYGVQD (reference sequence). This CDR3 has 13 residues.

The count of this clone is one. The V call is TRBV4-1, the J call TRBJ1-1; the D gene is possibly TRBD1 (6 bases). The CDR3 length is 15 residues. Germline-derived CDR1 and CDR2 are MGHRA and YSYEKL. V dropped 4 bases and J dropped 5 bases, with 17 bases sitting between them. The CDR3 loop is CASSPLTKGTTEAFF. CDR3 sequence (DNA): TGCGCCAGCAGCCCCTTAACGAAGGGGACAACTGAAGCTTTCTTT.

The gene calls are TRBV27 and TRBJ2-7, with TRBD1 as a possible D gene (5 bases). Germline CDR1 MNHEY, CDR2 SMNVEV (reference sequence). CDR3 length: 12 residues. Deletions cut 10 bases from V and 0 bases from J, with 10 bases between. The CDR3 reads CATLGDSYEQYF. Here the CDR3 DNA reads TGTGCCACCCTAGGGGACTCCTACGAGCAGTACTTC.

Details on this clone: An end of the junction differs from the germline gene, which may be a read error. This rearrangement joins TRBV7-6 to TRBJ1-4; 7 bases map to TRBD1. This CDR3 has 15 amino acids. The germline gives CDR1 SGHVS, CDR2 FNYEAQ. DNA for the CDR3: TGTGCCAGCAGTGACCGGGACAGACCTAATGTAAAACTGTTTTTT. Its translation is CASSDRDRPNVKLFF.

This clone has a handful of counts. This rearrangement joins TRBV19 to TRBJ1-6; D gene uncertain. Germline CDR1 reads LNHDA; CDR2 reads SQIVND (reference sequence). V was cut by 4 bases and J by 10 bases, with 11 bases left in between. This CDR3 comprises 13 residues. CDR3 region: CASSTPARSPLHF. The DNA for the CDR3 is TGTGCCAGTAGTACCCCCGCGAGATCACCCCTCCACTTT. Variable domain in full (rest from reference TRBV19 and TRBJ1-6): DGGITQSPKYLFRKEGQNVTLSCEQNLNHDAMYWYRQDPGQGLRLIYYSQIVNDFQKGDIAEGYSVSREKKESFPLTVTSAQKNPTAFYLCASSTPARSPLHFGNGTRLTVT.

Remarks on this clone: This specimen includes other DNA sequences encoding the same CDR3. J is TRBJ2-1 and V is TRBV6-5, with 8 positions matching TRBD2. Germline V lookup: CDR1 MNHEY, CDR2 SVGAGI. V lost 4 bases to trimming and J lost 6 bases; unmatched junction nucleotides: 5. CDR3 size: 14 residues. The CDR3 sequence: CASSSPAGANEQFF. The CDR3 bases are TGTGCCAGCAGTTCGCCAGCGGGGGCCAATGAGCAGTTCTTC.

This clone is a singleton in its sample. The chain combines TRBV2 with TRBJ1-2; TRBD1 matches at 12 bases. The CDR3 consists of 15 residues. The V and J ends lost 3 bases and 5 bases, in that order; junction bases with no gene match: 4. CDR1 and CDR2 from the germline V gene are SNHLY and FYNNEI. The CDR3 region has the DNA TGTGCCAGCAGTGAGGGACAGGGGGCGCAATATGGCTACACCTTC. Its translation: CASSEGQGAQYGYTF.

This chain links TRBV3-1 (or the pseudogene TRBV3-2) with TRBJ2-7; D may be TRBD2 (5 bases). V shed 0 bases and J shed 9 bases, with 18 bases lying between them. Germline loops: CDR1 LGHDT, CDR2 YNNKEL (reference sequence). The CDR3 is made up of 15 amino acids. As DNA, the CDR3 is TGTGCCAGCAGCCAAGATGGAGGATCGGGCTCTTGGCAGTACTTC. The encoded protein is CASSQDGGSGSWQYF.

The chain links TRBV10-1 to TRBJ1-1; D is unresolved. CDR3 size: 17 residues. The germline V gene has CDR1 WNHNN and CDR2 SYGVQD (reference sequence). Between the trimmed V and J ends, which lost 6 bases and 4 bases, there was a span of 24 bases. Here the CDR3 DNA reads TGCGCCAGCAGCGATAAAAGGTTTGAGCCTACGGGCACTGAAGCTTTCTTT. Amino acid sequence: CASSDKRFEPTGTEAFF.

The chain carries TRBV15 and TRBJ2-7, with 11 bases matching TRBD1. V lost 1 base, J lost 6 bases, and 11 bases stayed unmatched. From germline, CDR1 is LNHNV and CDR2 YYDKDF (reference sequence). The CDR3 totals 17 residues. CDR3 protein: CATSRASTGTGGSEQYF. The CDR3 DNA follows: TGTGCCACCAGCAGAGCCTCTACCGGGACAGGGGGATCCGAGCAGTACTTC.

This CDR3 is CASSLYLGQLYNEQFF. The CDR3 DNA sequence: TGTGCCAGCAGCCTATACTTGGGACAGCTCTACAATGAGCAGTTCTTC. This sequence joins TRBV7-9 and TRBJ2-1; the match to TRBD1 covers 7 bases. The junction had 10 bases not matched to a gene; V was cut back by 5 bases and J by 3 bases. This CDR3 spans 16 amino acids. From germline, CDR1 is SEHNR and CDR2 FQNEAQ (reference sequence).